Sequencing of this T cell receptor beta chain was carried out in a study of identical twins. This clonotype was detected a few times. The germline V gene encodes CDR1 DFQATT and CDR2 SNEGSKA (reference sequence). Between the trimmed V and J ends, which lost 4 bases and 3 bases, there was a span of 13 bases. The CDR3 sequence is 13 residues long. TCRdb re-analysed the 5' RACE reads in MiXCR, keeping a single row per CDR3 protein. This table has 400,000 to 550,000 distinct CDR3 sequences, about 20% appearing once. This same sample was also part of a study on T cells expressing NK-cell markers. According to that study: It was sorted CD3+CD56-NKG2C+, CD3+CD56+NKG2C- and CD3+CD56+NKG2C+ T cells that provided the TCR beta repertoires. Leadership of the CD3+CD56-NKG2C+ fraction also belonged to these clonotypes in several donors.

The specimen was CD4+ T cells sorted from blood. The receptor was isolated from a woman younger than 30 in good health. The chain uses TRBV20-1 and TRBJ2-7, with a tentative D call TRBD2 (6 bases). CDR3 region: CSAIPSAHYEQYF. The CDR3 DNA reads TGCAGTGCTATCCCTAGCGCACACTACGAGCAGTACTTC.